This section outlines one T cell receptor (beta chain) sequence together with its context. The sample holds many counts of this clonotype. The antigen it binds to is not known. Per-base quality was not reported, and no clone a single base away is much larger than it. Every donor in the study was a healthy Caucasian. The twin cohort comprised three pairs of female monozygotic twins, all aged about 18 to 30 years. RNA for TCR libraries was isolated from peripheral blood mononuclear cells. The source of the sample is a study of identical twins (dated by TCRdb to the mid-2010s). Describing the broader study: To test whether fetal clonotypes persist, the study used deep sequencing on TCR alpha and beta repertoires from monozygotic twins, unrelated adults of various ages, and cord blood. To rule out contamination, the twin experiments were replicated at different times with different library preparation protocols. What the work shows at the level of the full study, not this receptor alone: Compared with coincidental sharing between unrelated individuals, an excess of low generation-probability sequences was observed among out-of-frame TCR alpha sequences shared between twins. The excess sharing between twins in beta out-of-frame sequences was weaker because fewer shared sequences reduced the signal-to-noise ratio. Because the same donors could not be followed over many years, the conclusions relied on cross-sectional statistical analysis. Zero-insertion analyses could be partly confounded by invariant T cells such as MAIT and iNKT, although diverse VJ usage argued against such confounding for most clonotypes. Abundant cord blood beta clonotypes carried fewer insertions; young adult naive repertoires showed a weaker similar trend, while memory repertoires showed none. In monozygotic twins, recombination models systematically underestimated out-of-frame TCR alpha sharing, but the models matched the sharing seen between unrelated individuals.

Library method: 5' RACE. These reads were obtained on an Illumina HiSeq 2000. Template switching introduced a universal primer binding site; the final cDNA contained a unique molecular identifier, enabling accurate counting of TCR cDNA molecules. Specific primers in the conserved constant-segment region were used to synthesize first-strand cDNA for TCR alpha and beta chains. To control for contamination, every cDNA library carried two barcodes: a SMART-Mk sample barcode plus Illumina barcodes. TruSeq adapter sequences, together with Illumina sample barcodes, were added in two successive PCR steps. TCR alpha and beta cDNA libraries were sequenced on the Illumina HiSeq platform with custom primers. In the source study's methods: MiGEC was used to process raw reads and extract unique molecular identifiers, and MiXCR was used to find CDR3 positions. Recombination models were inferred per individual with the repgenHMM and IGoR tools using an EM algorithm. Shared clonotype analysis was performed with the tcR package in R, normalizing sharing by the product of cloneset sizes. Out-of-frame nonproductive sequences were analyzed to study raw recombination free of thymic and clonal selection effects. TCRdb ran its own pipeline on the public reads, namely fastp trimming at Q25 and MiXCR clone calling, and kept in-frame beta chains. Every entry covers one CDR3 protein and lists the most common genes and DNA from its rows. TCRdb's processing, not the authors' own work, is the source of the V and J calls. For this sample the table gives approximately 620,000 distinct CDR3 sequences, of which 8.6% were detected only once. The ten largest clones capture approximately 0.89% of the sample.

From the cysteine through the phenylalanine, the CDR3 covers 16 amino acids. The sequence is cut down to CDR3 DNA, 48 bases in frame from base 1. The CDR1 and CDR2 encoded by the germline V gene are SGHTA and FQGNSA. V gives up 1 base and J gives up 3 bases, and the segment between their germline ends measures 15 bases. The data also belong to a second study, concerning yellow fever vaccine responses in identical twins. As noted in the second study: The authors reported that the T cell response to vaccination in identical twins appeared partly convergent and partly personalized. In the study, vaccine-responding T cell clones were precisely tracked in identical twins.

The chain joins TRBV7-2 to TRBJ1-2, with a tentative D gene TRBD1 over 6 matching bases. The TCR was taken from a woman under 30 in good health. The material sequenced was PBMCs. CDR3 region: CASSLGGGQKYYGYTF. The DNA sequence reads TGTGCCAGCAGCTTAGGCGGTGGACAGAAATACTATGGCTACACCTTC.